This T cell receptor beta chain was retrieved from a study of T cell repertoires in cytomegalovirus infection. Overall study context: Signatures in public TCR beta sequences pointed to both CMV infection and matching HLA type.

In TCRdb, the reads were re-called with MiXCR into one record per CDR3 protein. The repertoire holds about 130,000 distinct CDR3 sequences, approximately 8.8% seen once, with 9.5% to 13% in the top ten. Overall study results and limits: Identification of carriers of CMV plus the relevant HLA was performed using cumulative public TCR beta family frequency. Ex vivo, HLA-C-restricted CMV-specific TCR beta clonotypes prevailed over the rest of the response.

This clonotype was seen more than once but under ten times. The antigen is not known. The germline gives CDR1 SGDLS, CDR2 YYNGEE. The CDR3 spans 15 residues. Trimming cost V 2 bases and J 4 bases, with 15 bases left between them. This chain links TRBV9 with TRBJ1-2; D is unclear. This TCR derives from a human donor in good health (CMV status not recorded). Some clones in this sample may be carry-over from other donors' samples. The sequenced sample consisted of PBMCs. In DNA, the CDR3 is TGTGCCAGCAGCGTGAATTCGGGATCGCGCTATGGCTACACCTTC. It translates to CASSVNSGSRYGYTF.